A selection of T cell receptor beta chains follows, all from one sample in a study of CD8+ T cells in alopecia areata. Sequenced by immunoSEQ multiplex PCR; TCRdb stores in-frame clones only, minus some. The sample holds about 110,000 clones, about 60% seen once. The specimen was NKG2D-low CD8+ T cells sorted from blood. These receptors were collected from a human donor with alopecia areata. The CDR3 runs from the conserved cysteine through the conserved F or W.

j_call | v_call | cdr3_aa
TRBJ1-1 | TRBV25-1 | CASSDTPTGYPTEAFF
TRBJ2-7 | TRBV27 | CASSPGESYEQYF
TRBJ2-7 | TRBV27 | CASSPGTGGYEQYF
TRBJ1-1 | TRBV2 | CASTKGLTEAFF
TRBJ2-3 | TRBV29-1 | CSAENKKSTDTQYF
TRBJ2-1 | TRBV13 | CASGTGGRGEQFF
TRBJ2-5 | TRBV9 | CASSNRVGQETQYF
TRBJ2-7 | TRBV11-2 | CASSLAFSASGGYEQYF
TRBJ2-1 | TRBV5-1 | CASSLDLGSSYNEQFF
TRBJ2-7 | TRBV5-6 | CASSPVPVSDEQYF
TRBJ2-7 | TRBV4-1 | CASSQEDRGSSYEQYF
TRBJ2-1 | TRBV12-5 | CASGLSNEQFF
TRBJ2-1 | TRBV5-1 | CASSLGAFDEQFF
TRBJ2-1 | TRBV15 | CATTSLGRDDNEQFF
TRBJ2-1 | TRBV10-3 | CAIGTSGMNFSYNEQFF
TRBJ1-5 | TRBV27 | CASSFGRGRNQPQHF
TRBJ2-7 | TRBV5-1 | CASSPFSGGSYEQYF
TRBJ2-1 | TRBV13 | CASSHDREPYNEQFF
TRBJ2-6 | TRBV5-1 | CASSLNLRDRGFSGANVLTF
TRBJ2-7 | TRBV19 | CASSIDGEQYF
TRBJ2-1 | TRBV7-2 | CASSLDGRSSYNEQFF
TRBJ2-1 | TRBV12-5 | CASAPTSGGYNEQFF
TRBJ2-7 | TRBV28 | CATTQVLSYEQYF
TRBJ2-7 | TRBV7-6 | CASSLPWSGTGDAYEQYF
TRBJ2-1 | TRBV10-3 | CAVTSGLRYDEQFF
TRBJ2-1 | TRBV7-8 | CASSPTNEQFF
TRBJ1-1 | TRBV7-9 | CASSLGLRGEAFF
TRBJ2-7 | TRBV7-6 | CASSSRLAGGHEQYF
TRBJ1-1 | TRBV29-1 | CSVEARGPEAFF
TRBJ2-3 | TRBV2 | CASRPSGRAYSVTQYF
TRBJ1-2 | TRBV27 | CASSGVHGYTF
TRBJ1-1 | TRBV4-2 | CASSQDPGLNPEAFF
TRBJ2-7 | TRBV7-6 | CASSLGNVGYEQYF
TRBJ2-7 | TRBV5-1 | CASSINWDREYEQYF
TRBJ2-1 | TRBV6-5 | CASSGTSANNEQFF